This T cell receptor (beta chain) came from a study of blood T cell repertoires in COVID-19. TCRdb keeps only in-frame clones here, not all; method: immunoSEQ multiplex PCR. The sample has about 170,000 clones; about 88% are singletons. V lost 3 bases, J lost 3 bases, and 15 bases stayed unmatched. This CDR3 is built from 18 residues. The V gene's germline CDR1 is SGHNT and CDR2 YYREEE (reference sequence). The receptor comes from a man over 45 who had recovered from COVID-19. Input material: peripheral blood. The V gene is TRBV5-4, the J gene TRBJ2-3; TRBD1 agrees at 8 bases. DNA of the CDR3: TGTGCCAGCAGCTCGGAGCGATACGGACAGGGCGGGACAGATACGCAGTATTTT. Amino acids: CASSSERYGQGGTDTQYF.